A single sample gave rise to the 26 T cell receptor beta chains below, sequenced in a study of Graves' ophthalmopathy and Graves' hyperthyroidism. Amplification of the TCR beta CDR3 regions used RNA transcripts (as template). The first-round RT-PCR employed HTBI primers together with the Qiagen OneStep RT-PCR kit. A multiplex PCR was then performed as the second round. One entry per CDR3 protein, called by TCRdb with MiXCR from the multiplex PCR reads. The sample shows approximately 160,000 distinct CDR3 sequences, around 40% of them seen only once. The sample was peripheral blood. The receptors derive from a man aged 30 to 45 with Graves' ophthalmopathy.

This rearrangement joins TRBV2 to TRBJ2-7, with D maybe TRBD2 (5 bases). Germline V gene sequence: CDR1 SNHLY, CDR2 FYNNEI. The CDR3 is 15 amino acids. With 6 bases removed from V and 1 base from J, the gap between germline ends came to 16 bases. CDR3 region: CASSAKEGISYEQYF. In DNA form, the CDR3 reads TGTGCCAGCAGCGCAAAAGAGGGAATTTCCTACGAGCAGTACTTC.

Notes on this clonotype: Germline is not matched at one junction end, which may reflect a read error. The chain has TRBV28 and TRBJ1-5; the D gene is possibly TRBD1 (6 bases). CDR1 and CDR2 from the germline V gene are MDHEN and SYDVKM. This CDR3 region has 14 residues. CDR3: CASRLDRTNQPQHF. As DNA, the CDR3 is TGTGCCAGCCGTTTAGACAGGACCAATCAGCCCCAGCATTTT.

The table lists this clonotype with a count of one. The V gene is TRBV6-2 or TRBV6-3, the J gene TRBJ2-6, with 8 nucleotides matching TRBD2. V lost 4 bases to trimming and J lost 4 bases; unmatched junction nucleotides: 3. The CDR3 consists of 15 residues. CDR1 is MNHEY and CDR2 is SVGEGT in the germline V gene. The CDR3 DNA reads TGTGCCAGCAGTTCACTAGCGGCCGGGGCCAACGTCCTGACTTTC. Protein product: CASSSLAAGANVLTF.

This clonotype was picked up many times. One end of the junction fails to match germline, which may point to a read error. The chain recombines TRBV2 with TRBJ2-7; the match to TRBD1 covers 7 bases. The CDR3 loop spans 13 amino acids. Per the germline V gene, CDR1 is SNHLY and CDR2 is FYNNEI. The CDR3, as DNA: TGTGCCAGCAGCGAAGGGACAGTCTACGAGCAGTACTTC. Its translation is CASSEGTVYEQYF.

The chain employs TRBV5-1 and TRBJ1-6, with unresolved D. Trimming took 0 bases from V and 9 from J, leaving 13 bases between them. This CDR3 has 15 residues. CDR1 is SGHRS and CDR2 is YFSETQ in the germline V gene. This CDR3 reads CASSLDLGPRSPLHF. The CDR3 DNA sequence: TGCGCCAGCAGCTTGGATCTGGGTCCACGTTCACCCCTCCACTTT.

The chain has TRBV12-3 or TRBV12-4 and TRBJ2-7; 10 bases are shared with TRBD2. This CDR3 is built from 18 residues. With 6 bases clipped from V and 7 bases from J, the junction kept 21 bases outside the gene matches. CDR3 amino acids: CASSTSALAGMGGGEQYF. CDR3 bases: TGTGCCAGCAGCACGTCTGCACTAGCGGGAATGGGCGGGGGTGAGCAGTACTTC.

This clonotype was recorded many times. The CDR3 coding sequence is TGTGCCACCCAGTCACCCTTCTCCTACGAGCAGTACTTC. Its translation: CATQSPFSYEQYF. V is TRBV2 and J is TRBJ2-7; no clear D gene. Germline V CDR1 and CDR2: SNHLY, FYNNEI. The V gene lost 10 bases and the J gene lost 0 bases, with 13 bases spanning the gap. The CDR3 loop spans 13 amino acids.

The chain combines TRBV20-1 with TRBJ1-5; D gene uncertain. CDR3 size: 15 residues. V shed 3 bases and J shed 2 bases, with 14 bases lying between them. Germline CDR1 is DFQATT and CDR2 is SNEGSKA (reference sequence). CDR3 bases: TGCAGTGCTAGCCGGACCGCGGAAGGCAATCAGCCCCAGCATTTT. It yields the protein CSASRTAEGNQPQHF.

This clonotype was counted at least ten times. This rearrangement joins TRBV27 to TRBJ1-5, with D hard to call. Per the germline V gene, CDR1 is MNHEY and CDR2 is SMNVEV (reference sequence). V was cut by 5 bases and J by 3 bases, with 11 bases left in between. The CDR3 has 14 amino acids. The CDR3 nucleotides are TGTGCCAGCAGTACCGGACCTCACAATCAGCCCCAGCATTTT. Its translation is CASSTGPHNQPQHF.

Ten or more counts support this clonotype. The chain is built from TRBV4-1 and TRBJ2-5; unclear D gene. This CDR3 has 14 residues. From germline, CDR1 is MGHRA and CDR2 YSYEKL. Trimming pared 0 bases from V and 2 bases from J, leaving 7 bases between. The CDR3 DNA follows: TGCGCCAGCAGCCAAGAGAAGCTGCAAGAGACCCAGTACTTC. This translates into CASSQEKLQETQYF.

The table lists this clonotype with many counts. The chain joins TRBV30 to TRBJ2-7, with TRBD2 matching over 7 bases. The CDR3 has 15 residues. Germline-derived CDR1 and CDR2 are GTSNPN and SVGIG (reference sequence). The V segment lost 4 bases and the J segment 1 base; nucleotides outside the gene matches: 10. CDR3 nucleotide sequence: TGTGCCTGGATGGGTGAGCGGGACTCATCCTACGAGCAGTACTTC. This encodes CAWMGERDSSYEQYF. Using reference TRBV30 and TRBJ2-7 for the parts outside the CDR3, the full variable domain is SQTIHQWPATLVQPVGSPLSLECTVEGTSNPNLYWYRQAAGRGLQLLFYSVGIGQISSEVPQNLSASRPQDRQFILSSKKLLLSDSGFYLCAWMGERDSSYEQYFGPGTRLTVT.

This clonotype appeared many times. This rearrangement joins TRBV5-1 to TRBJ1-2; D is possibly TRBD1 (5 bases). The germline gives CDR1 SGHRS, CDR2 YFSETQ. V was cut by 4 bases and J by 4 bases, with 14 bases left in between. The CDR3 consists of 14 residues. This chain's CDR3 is CASSPGTEGYGYTF. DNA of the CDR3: TGCGCCAGCAGCCCAGGGACGGAGGGCTATGGCTACACCTTC.

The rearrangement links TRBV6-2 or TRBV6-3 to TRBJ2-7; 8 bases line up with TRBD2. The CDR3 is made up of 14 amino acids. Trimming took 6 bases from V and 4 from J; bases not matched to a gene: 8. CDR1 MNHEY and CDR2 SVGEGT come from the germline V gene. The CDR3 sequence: CASSFSGSRYEQYF. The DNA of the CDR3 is TGTGCCAGCAGCTTCAGCGGGAGTAGGTACGAGCAGTACTTC.

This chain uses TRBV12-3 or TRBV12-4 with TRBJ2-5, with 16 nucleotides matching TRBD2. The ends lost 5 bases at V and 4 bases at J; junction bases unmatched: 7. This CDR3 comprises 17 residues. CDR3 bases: TGTGCCAGCAGTACAGGGACTAGCGGGAGGGCCGTAGAGACCCAGTACTTC. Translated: CASSTGTSGRAVETQYF.

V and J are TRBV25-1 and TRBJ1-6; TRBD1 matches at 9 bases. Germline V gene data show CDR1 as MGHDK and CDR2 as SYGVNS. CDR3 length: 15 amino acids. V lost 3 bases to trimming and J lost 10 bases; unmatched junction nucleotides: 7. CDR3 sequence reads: CASSENRGLVSPLHF. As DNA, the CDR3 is TGTGCCAGCAGTGAGAACAGGGGGCTGGTCTCACCCCTCCACTTT.

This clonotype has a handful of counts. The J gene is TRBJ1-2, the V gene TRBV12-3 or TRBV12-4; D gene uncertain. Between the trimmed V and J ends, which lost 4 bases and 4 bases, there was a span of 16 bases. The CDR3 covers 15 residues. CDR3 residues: CASSSPITRGYGYTF. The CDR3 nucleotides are TGTGCCAGCAGTTCTCCCATCACCCGGGGCTATGGCTACACCTTC.

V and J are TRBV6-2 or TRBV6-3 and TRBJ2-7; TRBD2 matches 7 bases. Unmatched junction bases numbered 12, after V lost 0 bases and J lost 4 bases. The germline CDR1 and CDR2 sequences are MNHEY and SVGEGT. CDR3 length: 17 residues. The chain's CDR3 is CASSYSMFGGGKYEQYF. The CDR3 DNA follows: TGTGCCAGCAGTTACTCGATGTTTGGCGGGGGTAAGTACGAGCAGTACTTC.

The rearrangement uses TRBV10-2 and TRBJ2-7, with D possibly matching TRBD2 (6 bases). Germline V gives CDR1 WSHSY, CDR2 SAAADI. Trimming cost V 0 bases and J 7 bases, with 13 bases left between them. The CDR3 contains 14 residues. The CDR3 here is CASSESWGVREQYF. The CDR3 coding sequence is TGCGCCAGCAGTGAGTCGTGGGGGGTGAGGGAGCAGTACTTC.

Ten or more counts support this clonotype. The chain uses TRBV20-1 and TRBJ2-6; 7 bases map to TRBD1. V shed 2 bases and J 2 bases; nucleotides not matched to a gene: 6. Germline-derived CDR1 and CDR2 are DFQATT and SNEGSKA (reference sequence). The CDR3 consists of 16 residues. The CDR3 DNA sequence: TGCAGTGCTAGACGTCAAGGGGGCACTGGGGCCAACGTCCTGACTTTC. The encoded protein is CSARRQGGTGANVLTF.

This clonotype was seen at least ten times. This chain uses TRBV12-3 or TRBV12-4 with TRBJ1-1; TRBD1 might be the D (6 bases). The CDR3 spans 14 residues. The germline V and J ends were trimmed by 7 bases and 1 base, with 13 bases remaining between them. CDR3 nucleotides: TGTGCCAGCACCCTGGACAGTTCGAACACTGAAGCTTTCTTT. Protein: CASTLDSSNTEAFF.

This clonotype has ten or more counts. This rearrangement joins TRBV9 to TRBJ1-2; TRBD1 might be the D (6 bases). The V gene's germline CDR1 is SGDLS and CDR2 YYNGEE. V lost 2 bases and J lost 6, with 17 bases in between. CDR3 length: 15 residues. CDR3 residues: CASSVGAGVRDGYTF. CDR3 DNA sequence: TGTGCCAGCAGCGTGGGGGCAGGTGTACGGGATGGCTACACCTTC.

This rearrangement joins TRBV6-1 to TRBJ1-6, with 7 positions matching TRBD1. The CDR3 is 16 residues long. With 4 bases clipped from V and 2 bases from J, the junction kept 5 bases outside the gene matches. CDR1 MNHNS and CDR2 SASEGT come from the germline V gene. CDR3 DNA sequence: TGTGCCAGCAGTGTTACCGGGACAGCCTATAATTCACCCCTCCACTTT. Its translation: CASSVTGTAYNSPLHF.

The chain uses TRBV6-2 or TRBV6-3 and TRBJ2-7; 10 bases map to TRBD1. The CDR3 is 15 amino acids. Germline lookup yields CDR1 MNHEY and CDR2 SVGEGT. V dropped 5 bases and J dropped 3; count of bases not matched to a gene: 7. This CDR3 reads CASSGTGEGVYEQYF. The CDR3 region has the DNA TGTGCCAGCAGTGGGACAGGGGAGGGAGTCTACGAGCAGTACTTC.

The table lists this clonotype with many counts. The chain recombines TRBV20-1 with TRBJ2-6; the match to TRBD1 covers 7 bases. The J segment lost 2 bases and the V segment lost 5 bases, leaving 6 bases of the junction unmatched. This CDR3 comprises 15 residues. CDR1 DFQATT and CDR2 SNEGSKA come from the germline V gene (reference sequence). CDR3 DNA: TGCAGTGCTTCCGGGACAGAGACTGGGGCCAACGTCCTGACTTTC. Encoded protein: CSASGTETGANVLTF.

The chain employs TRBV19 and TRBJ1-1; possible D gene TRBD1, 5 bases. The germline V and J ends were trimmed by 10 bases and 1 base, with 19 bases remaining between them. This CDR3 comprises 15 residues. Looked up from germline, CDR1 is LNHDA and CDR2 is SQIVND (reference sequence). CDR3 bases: TGTGCCACCACCCTGATTGGGGGGTCGAACACTGAAGCTTTCTTT. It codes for CATTLIGGSNTEAFF.

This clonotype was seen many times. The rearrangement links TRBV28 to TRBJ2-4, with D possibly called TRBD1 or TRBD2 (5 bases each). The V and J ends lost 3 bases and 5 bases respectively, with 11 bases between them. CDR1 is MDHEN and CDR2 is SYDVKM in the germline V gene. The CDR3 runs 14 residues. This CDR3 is CASSLLGTQNIQYF. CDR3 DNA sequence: TGTGCCAGCAGTTTGTTAGGGACCCAAAACATTCAGTACTTC.